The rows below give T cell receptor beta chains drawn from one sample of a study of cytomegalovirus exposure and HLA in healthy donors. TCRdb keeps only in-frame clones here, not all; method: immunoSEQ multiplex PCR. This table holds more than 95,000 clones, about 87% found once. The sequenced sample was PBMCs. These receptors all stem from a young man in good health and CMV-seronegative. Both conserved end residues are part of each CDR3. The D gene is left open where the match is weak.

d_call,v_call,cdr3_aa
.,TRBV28,CASGTGLLSTGYTF
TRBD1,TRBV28,CASRGQGVETGELFF
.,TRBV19,CASSSPKSNNEKLFF
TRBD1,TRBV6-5,CASSSRAQGAGEKLFF
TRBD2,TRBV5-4,CASSPGLASTYEQYF
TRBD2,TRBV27,CASSRTSGGYEQYF
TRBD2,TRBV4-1,CASSQPIRTSTGELFF
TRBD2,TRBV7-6,CASTDRTSGSYEQYF
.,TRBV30,CAWSRQIFAAEKLFF
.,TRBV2,CASNTRQAAEAFF
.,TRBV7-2,CASSFLGTRSYEQYF
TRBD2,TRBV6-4,CASRESSGSHNEQFF
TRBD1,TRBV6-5,CASSRDRVNTEAFF
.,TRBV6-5,CASSPHGHNEQFF
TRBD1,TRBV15,CATSETRPRGQGRLATQYF
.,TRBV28,CASSSATAGNTEAFF
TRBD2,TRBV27,CASSRDPYSGTSYEQYF
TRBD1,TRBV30,CAWDRGRESGNTIYF
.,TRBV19,CASSPRDGSDSISQPQHF
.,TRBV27,CASSFFQGFGNSPLHF
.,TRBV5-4,CASSHGQYGSGNTIYF
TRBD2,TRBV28,CASSVLRTSGIYNEQFF
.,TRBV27,CASSLRGIGELFF
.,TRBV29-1,CSGGGRDTGYTF
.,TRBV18,CASSLNRGNTEAFF
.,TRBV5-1,CASSNGTRYNEQFF
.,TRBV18,CASSPPVGGADLSGANVLTF
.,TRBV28,CASRTTSYGYTF
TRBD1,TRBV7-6,CAVTGGPQETQYF
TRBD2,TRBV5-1,CASSRRGDGELFF
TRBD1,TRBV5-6,CASSSHTVRQGKGYTF
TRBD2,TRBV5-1,CASCQGGTTQRLETQYF
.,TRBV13,CASSSPPTGNSYNEQFF
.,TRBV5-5,CASSLASAGSSYEQYF
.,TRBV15,CATSRGHSNTEAFF
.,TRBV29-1,CSVDGPVMGSSGETQYF
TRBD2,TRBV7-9,CASSLVPGGAKNIQYF
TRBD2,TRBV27,CASHKRERPYEQYF
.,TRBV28,CASSTEPGQHTGELFF
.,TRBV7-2,CASSARQVIAGNTIYF
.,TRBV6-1,CASSGGQIFVAFF
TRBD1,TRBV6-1,CATQNNRGSTDTQYF
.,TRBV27,CASSFIAGSYNEQFF
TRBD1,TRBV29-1,CSVTGTGAFSGNTIYF